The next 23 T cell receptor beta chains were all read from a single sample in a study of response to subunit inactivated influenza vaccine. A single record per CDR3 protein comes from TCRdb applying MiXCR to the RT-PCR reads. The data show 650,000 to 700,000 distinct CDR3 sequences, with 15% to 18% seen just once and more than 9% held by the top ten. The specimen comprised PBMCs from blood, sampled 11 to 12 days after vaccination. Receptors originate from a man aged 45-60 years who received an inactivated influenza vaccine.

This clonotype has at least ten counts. As DNA, the CDR3 is TGTGCCAGCAGTTTATCTGGCCCTTACAATGAGCAGTTCTTC. Translated: CASSLSGPYNEQFF. This chain links TRBV27 with TRBJ2-1; D not resolved. Trimming took 0 bases from V and 4 from J, leaving 7 bases between them. CDR3 length: 14 residues. Germline V CDR1 and CDR2: MNHEY, SMNVEV (reference sequence).

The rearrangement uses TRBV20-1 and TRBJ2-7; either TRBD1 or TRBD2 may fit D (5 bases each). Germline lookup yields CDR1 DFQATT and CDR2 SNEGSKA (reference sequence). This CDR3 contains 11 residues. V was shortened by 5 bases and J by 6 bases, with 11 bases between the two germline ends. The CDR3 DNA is TGCAGTGCTGGGACCTTAGGCGAGCAGTACTTC. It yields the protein CSAGTLGEQYF.

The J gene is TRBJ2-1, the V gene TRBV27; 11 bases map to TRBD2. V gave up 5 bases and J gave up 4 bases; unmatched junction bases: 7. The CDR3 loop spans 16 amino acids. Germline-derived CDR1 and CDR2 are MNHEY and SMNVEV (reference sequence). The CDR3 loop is CASSKGTSGKYNEQFF. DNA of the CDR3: TGTGCCAGCAGTAAAGGGACTAGCGGCAAATACAATGAGCAGTTCTTC.

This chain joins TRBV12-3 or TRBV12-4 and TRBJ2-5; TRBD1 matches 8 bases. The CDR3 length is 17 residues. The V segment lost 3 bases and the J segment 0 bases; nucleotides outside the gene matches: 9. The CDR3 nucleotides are TGTGCCAGCAGTTTTTGGGACAGGAGAGAATACCAAGAGACCCAGTACTTC. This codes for CASSFWDRREYQETQYF.

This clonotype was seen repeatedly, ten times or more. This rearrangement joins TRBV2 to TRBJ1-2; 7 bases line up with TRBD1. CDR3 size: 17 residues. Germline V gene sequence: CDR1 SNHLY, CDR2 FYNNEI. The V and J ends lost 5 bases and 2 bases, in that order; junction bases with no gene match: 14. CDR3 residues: CASSSLPTGTANYGYTF. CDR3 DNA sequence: TGTGCCAGCAGTTCGCTCCCGACCGGGACAGCAAACTATGGCTACACCTTC. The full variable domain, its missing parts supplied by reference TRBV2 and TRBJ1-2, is EPEVTQTPSHQVTQMGQEVILRCVPISNHLYFYWYRQILGQKVEFLVSFYNNEISEKSEIFDDQFSVERPDGSNFTLKIRSTKLEDSAMYFCASSSLPTGTANYGYTFGSGTRLTVV.

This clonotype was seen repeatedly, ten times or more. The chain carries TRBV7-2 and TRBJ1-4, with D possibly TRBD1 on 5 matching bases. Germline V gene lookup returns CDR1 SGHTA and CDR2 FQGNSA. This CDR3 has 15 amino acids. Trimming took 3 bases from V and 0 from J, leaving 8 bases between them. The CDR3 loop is CASSFGGATNEKLFF. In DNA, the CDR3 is TGTGCCAGCAGCTTTGGAGGGGCAACTAATGAAAAACTGTTTTTT.

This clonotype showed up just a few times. The CDR3 loop reads CSAPRQGANEQFF. The CDR3 bases are TGCAGTGCGCCGCGACAGGGCGCAAATGAGCAGTTCTTC. The genes are TRBV20-1 and TRBJ2-1, with TRBD1 matching over 7 bases. The germline CDR1 and CDR2 sequences are DFQATT and SNEGSKA (reference sequence). This CDR3 has 13 residues. Trimming took 6 bases from V and 7 from J; bases not matched to a gene: 9.

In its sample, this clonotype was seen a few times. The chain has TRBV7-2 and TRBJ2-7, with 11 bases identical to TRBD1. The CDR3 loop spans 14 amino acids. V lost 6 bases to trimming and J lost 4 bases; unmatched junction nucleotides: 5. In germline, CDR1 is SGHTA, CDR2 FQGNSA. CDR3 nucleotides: TGTGCCAGCAGAGGCGGGACAGGGGGGTACGAGCAGTACTTC. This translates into CASRGGTGGYEQYF.

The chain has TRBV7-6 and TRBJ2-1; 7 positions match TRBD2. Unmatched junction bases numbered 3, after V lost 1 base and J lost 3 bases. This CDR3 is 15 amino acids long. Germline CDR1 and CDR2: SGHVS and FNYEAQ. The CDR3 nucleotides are TGTGCCAGCAGCTTAGGACGGGGGGACTACAATGAGCAGTTCTTC. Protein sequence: CASSLGRGDYNEQFF.

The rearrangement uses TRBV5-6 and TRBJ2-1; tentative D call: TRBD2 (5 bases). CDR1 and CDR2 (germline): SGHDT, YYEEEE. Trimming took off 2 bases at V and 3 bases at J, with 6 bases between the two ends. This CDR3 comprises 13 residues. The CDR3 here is CASSFRDYNEQFF. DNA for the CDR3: TGTGCCAGCAGCTTCCGGGACTACAATGAGCAGTTCTTC. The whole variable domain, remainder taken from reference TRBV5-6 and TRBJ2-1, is DAGVTQSPTHLIKTRGQQVTLRCSPKSGHDTVSWYQQALGQGPQFIFQYYEEEERQRGNFPDRFSGHQFPNYSSELNVNALLLGDSALYLCASSFRDYNEQFFGPGTRLTVL.

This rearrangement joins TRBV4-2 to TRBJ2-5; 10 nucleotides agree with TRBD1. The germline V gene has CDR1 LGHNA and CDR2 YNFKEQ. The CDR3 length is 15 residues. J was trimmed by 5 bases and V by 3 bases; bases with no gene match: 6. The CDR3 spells CASSQGTGERETQYF. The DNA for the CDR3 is TGTGCCAGCAGCCAGGGGACAGGGGAGCGGGAGACCCAGTACTTC.

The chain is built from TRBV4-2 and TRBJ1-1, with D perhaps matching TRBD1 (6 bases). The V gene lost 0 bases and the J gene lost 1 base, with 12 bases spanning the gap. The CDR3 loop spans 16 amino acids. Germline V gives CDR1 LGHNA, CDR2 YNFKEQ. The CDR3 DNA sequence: TGTGCCAGCAGCCAAGATGGGCGGGGGCCGAACACTGAAGCTTTCTTT. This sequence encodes CASSQDGRGPNTEAFF.

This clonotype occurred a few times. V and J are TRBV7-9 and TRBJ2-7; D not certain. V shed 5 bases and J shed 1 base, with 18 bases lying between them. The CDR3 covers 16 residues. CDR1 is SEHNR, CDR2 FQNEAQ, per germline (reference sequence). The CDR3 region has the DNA TGTGCCAGCAGCCCCCACATGCGCGCAAGTTCCTACGAGCAGTACTTC. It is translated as CASSPHMRASSYEQYF.

CDR3 nucleotide sequence: TGTGCCAGCAGCCCCCCCGGGGGACGCGGGTTCTACGAGCAGTACTTC. Protein: CASSPPGGRGFYEQYF. This chain uses TRBV7-9 with TRBJ2-7, with D possibly being TRBD2 (6 bases). CDR1 is SEHNR and CDR2 is FQNEAQ in the germline V gene (reference sequence). V was cut by 5 bases and J by 3 bases, with 20 bases left in between. This CDR3 comprises 16 residues.

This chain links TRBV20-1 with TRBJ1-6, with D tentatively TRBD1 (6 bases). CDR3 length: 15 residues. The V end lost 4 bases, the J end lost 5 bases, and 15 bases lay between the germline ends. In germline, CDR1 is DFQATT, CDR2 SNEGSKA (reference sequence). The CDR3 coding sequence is TGCAGTGCTAAAGAACCACAGGGAAATAATTCACCCCTCCACTTT. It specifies CSAKEPQGNNSPLHF.

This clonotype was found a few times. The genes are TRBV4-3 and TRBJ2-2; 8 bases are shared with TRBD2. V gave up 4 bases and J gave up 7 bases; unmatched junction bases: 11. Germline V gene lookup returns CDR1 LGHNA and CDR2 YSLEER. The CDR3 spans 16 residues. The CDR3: CASSPGGAGFSGELFF. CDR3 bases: TGCGCCAGCAGCCCGGGGGGGGCCGGATTTAGCGGGGAGCTGTTTTTT.

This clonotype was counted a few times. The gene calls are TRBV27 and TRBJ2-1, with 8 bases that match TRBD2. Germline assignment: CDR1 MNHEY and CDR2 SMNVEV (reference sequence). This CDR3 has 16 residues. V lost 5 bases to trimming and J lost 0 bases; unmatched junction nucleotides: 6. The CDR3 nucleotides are TGTGCCAGCAGTCTCAGCGGGAGCTACTCCTACAATGAGCAGTTCTTC. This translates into CASSLSGSYSYNEQFF.

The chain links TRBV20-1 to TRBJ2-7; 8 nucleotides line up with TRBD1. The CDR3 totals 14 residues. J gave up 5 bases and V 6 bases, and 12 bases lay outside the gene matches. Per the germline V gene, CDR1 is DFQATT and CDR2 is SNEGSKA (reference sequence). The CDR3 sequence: CSAVTGLQGDEQYF. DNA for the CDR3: TGCAGTGCCGTGACCGGATTACAGGGGGACGAGCAGTACTTC.

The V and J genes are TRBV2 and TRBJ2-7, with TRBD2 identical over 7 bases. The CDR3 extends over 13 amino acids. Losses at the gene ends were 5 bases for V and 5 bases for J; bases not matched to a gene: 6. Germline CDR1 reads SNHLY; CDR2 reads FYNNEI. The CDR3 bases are TGTGCCAGCAGTAGGGAGGGGCACGACGAGCAGTACTTC. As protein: CASSREGHDEQYF.

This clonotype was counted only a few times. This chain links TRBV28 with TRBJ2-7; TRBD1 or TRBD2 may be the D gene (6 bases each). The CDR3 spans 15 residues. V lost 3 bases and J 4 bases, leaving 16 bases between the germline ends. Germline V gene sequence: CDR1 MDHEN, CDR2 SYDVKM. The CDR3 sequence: CASSFLGGTDYEQYF. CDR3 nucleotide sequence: TGTGCCAGCAGTTTCTTGGGGGGCACGGATTACGAGCAGTACTTC.

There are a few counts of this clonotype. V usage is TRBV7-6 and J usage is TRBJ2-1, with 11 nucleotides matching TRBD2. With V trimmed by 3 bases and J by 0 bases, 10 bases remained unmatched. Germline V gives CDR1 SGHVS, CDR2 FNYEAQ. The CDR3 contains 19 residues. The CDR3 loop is CASSFGLAGPMRSYNEQFF. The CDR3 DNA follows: TGTGCCAGCAGCTTCGGACTAGCGGGCCCGATGCGCTCCTACAATGAGCAGTTCTTC.

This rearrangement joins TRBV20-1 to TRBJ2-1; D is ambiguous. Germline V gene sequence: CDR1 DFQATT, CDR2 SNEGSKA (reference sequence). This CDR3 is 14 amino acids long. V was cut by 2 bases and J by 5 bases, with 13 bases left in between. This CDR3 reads CSARLVPDHNEQFF. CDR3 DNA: TGCAGTGCTAGACTCGTACCGGACCACAATGAGCAGTTCTTC.

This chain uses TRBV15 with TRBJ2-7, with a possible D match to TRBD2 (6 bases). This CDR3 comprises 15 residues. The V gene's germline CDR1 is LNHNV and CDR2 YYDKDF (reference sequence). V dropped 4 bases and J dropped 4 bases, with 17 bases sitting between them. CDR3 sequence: CATSKDRRAEYEQYF. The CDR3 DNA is TGTGCCACCAGCAAGGATAGGAGGGCGGAGTACGAGCAGTACTTC.